The 23 T cell receptor beta chains below were found in one sample sequenced in a study of blood T cell repertoires in COVID-19. Using immunoSEQ multiplex PCR, the repertoire was profiled, and TCRdb retains in-frame clones only, with some absent. Among some 240,000 clones listed, 92% were seen once. Sequencing used peripheral blood. These receptors originate from a man in his sixties with COVID-19, enrolled during active disease.

The chain combines TRBV4-1 with TRBJ2-1; D possibly corresponds to TRBD2 (5 bases). Trimming took off 0 bases at V and 2 bases at J, with 11 bases between the two ends. The germline gives CDR1 MGHRA, CDR2 YSYEKL. The CDR3 is 16 residues long. Here the CDR3 reads CASSQDQTRTYNEQFF. DNA for the CDR3: TGCGCCAGCAGCCAAGATCAAACTAGGACCTACAATGAGCAGTTCTTC.

The chain recombines TRBV6-2 or TRBV6-3 with TRBJ2-3, with D perhaps matching TRBD2 (6 bases). From germline, CDR1 is MNHEY and CDR2 SVGEGT. The CDR3 is made up of 15 amino acids. The germline V and J ends were trimmed by 5 bases and 2 bases, with 14 bases remaining between them. The CDR3 region has the DNA TGTGCCAGCAGTAATCCTGGCGGGGTCACAGATACGCAGTATTTT. As protein: CASSNPGGVTDTQYF.

V usage is TRBV15 and J usage is TRBJ2-3, with unresolved D. Germline V gene data show CDR1 as LNHNV and CDR2 as YYDKDF (reference sequence). Trimming left V 0 bases short and J 4 bases short, with 11 bases between. This CDR3 is 15 amino acids long. The CDR3 protein is CATSRDHTQSDTQYF. CDR3 DNA: TGTGCCACCAGCAGAGACCACACACAGTCAGATACGCAGTATTTT.

V and J are TRBV7-3 and TRBJ2-2; D is perhaps TRBD1 (6 bases). Deletions cut 5 bases from V and 6 bases from J, with 7 bases between. This CDR3 contains 12 residues. The germline CDR1 and CDR2 sequences are SGHTA and FQGTGA. CDR3 region: CASSQGSGELFF. The CDR3 coding sequence is TGTGCCAGCAGCCAGGGGTCCGGGGAGCTGTTTTTT.

J is TRBJ1-5 and V is TRBV30; 9 nucleotides line up with TRBD1. Trimming at V came to 3 bases and at J to 5 bases, leaving 14 bases not matched to a gene. From germline, CDR1 is GTSNPN and CDR2 SVGIG (reference sequence). CDR3 length: 17 amino acids. The CDR3 nucleotides read TGTGCCTGGAGCATAGGACAGGGGCCGTCTTTCCATCAGCCCCAGCATTTT. This encodes CAWSIGQGPSFHQPQHF.

V is TRBV30 and J is TRBJ1-2; D is possibly TRBD1 (5 bases). V shed 4 bases and J shed 6 bases, with 15 bases lying between them. Germline V gene lookup returns CDR1 GTSNPN and CDR2 SVGIG (reference sequence). The CDR3 is 13 residues long. The CDR3 DNA reads TGTGCCTGGAAGTGGAGGGGCGCCCATGGCTACACCTTC. This codes for CAWKWRGAHGYTF.

The chain recombines TRBV27 with TRBJ1-6; 10 nucleotides align to TRBD1. Trimming cost V 2 bases and J 8 bases; bases outside gene matches: 9. The CDR3 consists of 17 residues. The germline V gene has CDR1 MNHEY and CDR2 SMNVEV (reference sequence). Written as DNA, the CDR3 is TGTGCCAGCAGTTTAAGGGGACAGGGGATTCGTTATTCACCCCTCCACTTT. Amino acids: CASSLRGQGIRYSPLHF.

In its sample, this clone was seen once. This rearrangement joins TRBV5-1 to TRBJ1-1; 11 nucleotides match TRBD1. CDR1 and CDR2 from the germline V gene are SGHRS and YFSETQ. J was trimmed by 5 bases and V by 3 bases; bases with no gene match: 15. This CDR3 is 18 amino acids long. The chain's CDR3 is CASSSNPLIGTGGTEAFF. Written as DNA, the CDR3 is TGCGCCAGCAGCTCGAATCCTCTAATCGGGACAGGGGGTACTGAAGCTTTCTTT.

This rearrangement joins TRBV28 to TRBJ2-1, with 13 bases aligning to TRBD2. CDR1 and CDR2 (germline): MDHEN, SYDVKM. The CDR3 extends over 12 amino acids. The ends lost 5 bases at V and 12 bases at J; junction bases unmatched: 1. The CDR3 DNA reads TGTGCCAGCAGTCGGACTAGCGGGAGGCAGTTCTTC. It translates to CASSRTSGRQFF. The whole variable domain, remainder taken from reference TRBV28 and TRBJ2-1, is DVKVTQSSRYLVKRTGEKVFLECVQDMDHENMFWYRQDPGLGLRLIYFSYDVKMKEKGDIPEGYSVSREKKERFSLILESASTNQTSMYLCASSRTSGRQFFGPGTRLTVL.

The chain recombines TRBV5-1 with TRBJ2-1; tentatively, D is TRBD1 (6 bases). The CDR3 extends over 15 amino acids. Looked up from germline, CDR1 is SGHRS and CDR2 is YFSETQ. Trimming removed 0 bases from V and 4 bases from J, with 11 bases in between. The CDR3 sequence is CASSLADRPYNEQFF. The CDR3 DNA reads as TGCGCCAGCAGCTTGGCCGACAGGCCGTACAATGAGCAGTTCTTC.

This sequence joins TRBV6-5 and TRBJ1-1; D ambiguous. CDR3 length equals 13 residues. Germline-derived CDR1 and CDR2 are MNHEY and SVGAGI. V was trimmed by 4 bases and J by 1 base, leaving 7 bases between them. DNA for the CDR3: TGTGCCAGCAGTTTTCACAGGAACACTGAAGCTTTCTTT. This sequence encodes CASSFHRNTEAFF.

This clone has more than one count but fewer than ten. The gene calls are TRBV7-2 and TRBJ2-5; D gene uncertain. Germline V CDR1 and CDR2: SGHTA, FQGNSA. This CDR3 spans 14 amino acids. Trimming took off 2 bases at V and 5 bases at J, with 12 bases between the two ends. The CDR3 loop is CASSLNFVLETQYF. The CDR3 nucleotides read TGTGCCAGCAGCTTAAATTTCGTTTTGGAGACCCAGTACTTC.

This chain joins TRBV5-1 and TRBJ2-7, with D maybe TRBD1 (6 bases). CDR3 size: 14 residues. Germline CDR1 reads SGHRS; CDR2 reads YFSETQ. Trimming removed 0 bases from V and 4 bases from J, with 11 bases in between. CDR3 amino acids: CASSLVVGGYEQYF. CDR3 bases: TGCGCCAGCAGCTTGGTAGTAGGGGGTTACGAGCAGTACTTC. Full variable domain (remainder filled in from reference TRBV5-1 and TRBJ2-7): KAGVTQTPRYLIKTRGQQVTLSCSPISGHRSVSWYQQTPGQGLQFLFEYFSETQRNKGNFPGRFSGRQFSNSRSEMNVSTLELGDSALYLCASSLVVGGYEQYFGPGTRLTVT.

In this sample, this clone turned up once. This chain links TRBV11-2 with TRBJ1-5, with D perhaps TRBD1 (6 bases). This CDR3 is 15 amino acids long. Germline values: CDR1 SGHAT, CDR2 FQNNGV. The V and J ends lost 1 base and 3 bases respectively, with 10 bases between them. The CDR3 is CASSLAGGPNQPQHF. The CDR3 DNA reads TGTGCCAGCAGCTTAGCGGGGGGCCCCAATCAGCCCCAGCATTTT.

The chain links TRBV12-3 or TRBV12-4 to TRBJ2-7, with 9 bases identical to TRBD1. V lost 1 base and J lost 13; bases outside the gene matches: 2. The CDR3 loop spans 11 amino acids. Written as DNA, the CDR3 is TGTGCCAGCAGTTTAGGGACAGGGGTTTACTTC. Translation gives CASSLGTGVYF.

The DNA of the CDR3 is TGTGCCAGCAGAGCCGGACAGGGGGCGCGGACCTCAACTAATGAAAAACTGTTTTTT. Amino acid sequence: CASRAGQGARTSTNEKLFF. V is TRBV27 and J is TRBJ1-4; 11 nucleotides align to TRBD1. The CDR3 is made up of 19 amino acids. After removal of 6 bases from V and 0 bases from J, the junction contained 12 bases not matched to a gene. Germline assignment: CDR1 MNHEY and CDR2 SMNVEV (reference sequence).

This chain joins TRBV18 and TRBJ2-4, with D hard to call. The V gene's germline CDR1 is KGHSH and CDR2 LQKENI. The CDR3 extends over 14 amino acids. Trimming cost V 3 bases and J 5 bases, with 11 bases left between them. This CDR3 is CASSPEWAQNIQYF. In nucleotides, the CDR3 is TGTGCCAGCTCACCTGAGTGGGCACAAAACATTCAGTACTTC.

Points on this clone: The junction departs from germline at one end; a sequencing error may be responsible. This sequence joins TRBV2 and TRBJ1-5; maybe TRBD1 (5 bases). Germline V gene lookup returns CDR1 SNHLY and CDR2 FYNNEI. The CDR3 contains 15 residues. In DNA, the CDR3 is TGTGCCAGCAGTAAAGCCCCCCGGGGGAATCAGCCCCAGCATTTT. Translation gives CASSKAPRGNQPQHF. The whole variable domain, filled in from reference TRBV2 and TRBJ1-5, reads EPEVTQTPSHQVTQMGQEVILRCVPISNHLYFYWYRQILGQKVEFLVSFYNNEISEKSEIFDDQFSVERPDGSNFTLKIRSTKLEDSAMYFCASSKAPRGNQPQHFGDGTRLSIL.

Comments on this clone: Additional DNA sequences in this sample encode the identical CDR3. The chain has TRBV5-1 and TRBJ1-2, with TRBD1 identical over 7 bases. CDR1 and CDR2 (germline): SGHRS, YFSETQ. CDR3 length: 13 residues. The junction had 0 bases not matched to a gene; V was cut back by 1 base and J by 3 bases. CDR3 protein: CASSLTGDYGYTF. The CDR3 DNA sequence: TGCGCCAGCAGCTTGACAGGGGACTATGGCTACACCTTC.

This chain connects TRBV24-1 to TRBJ2-7; D perhaps matches TRBD2 (5 bases). Germline V gives CDR1 KGHDR, CDR2 SFDVKD. Deletions cut 7 bases from V and 6 bases from J, with 21 bases between. The CDR3 totals 15 residues. CDR3 coding DNA: TGTGCCACCAGGTCTGCCAACCCACAAGGAGGCGAGCAGTACTTC. This codes for CATRSANPQGGEQYF.

The chain combines TRBV6-2 or TRBV6-3 with TRBJ1-2; 7 bases are shared with TRBD1. The CDR3 consists of 15 residues. Trimming removed 2 bases from V and 0 bases from J; junction bases left unmatched: 3. Germline values: CDR1 MNHEY, CDR2 SVGEGT. CDR3 protein: CASSYAGTANYGYTF. The CDR3 bases are TGTGCCAGCAGTTACGCCGGGACAGCTAACTATGGCTACACCTTC.

The chain couples TRBV27 to TRBJ2-5; TRBD2 aligns across 9 bases. Germline CDR1 reads MNHEY; CDR2 reads SMNVEV (reference sequence). The junction had 14 bases not matched to a gene; V was cut back by 4 bases and J by 5 bases. The CDR3 has 17 amino acids. For the CDR3, the DNA is TGTGCCAGCAGTTCACTACTGCTAGCGGGAATTCCCGAGACCCAGTACTTC. As protein: CASSSLLLAGIPETQYF.

This clone has only one observation. The chain has TRBV24-1 and TRBJ2-3, with a tentative D call TRBD1 (5 bases). V lost 6 bases and J lost 2, with 11 bases in between. This CDR3 comprises 14 residues. Per germline, CDR1 KGHDR and CDR2 SFDVKD. DNA for the CDR3: TGTGCCACCAGTCCAGGGTCGTACACAGATACGCAGTATTTT. As protein: CATSPGSYTDTQYF.